This T cell receptor beta chain was identified in a study of CD8+CD57+ T cells in acquired aplastic anemia. Looking at the study overall: Mean yield of DNA from sorted CD4+ and CD8+ cells was roughly 3.1 ug. Notes on the study in general: In common between the patients and the controls were some 28 CD8+ CDR3 sequences.

This clonotype was seen at least ten times. What it binds is not known. An expansion of CD8+CD57+ cells by flow cytometry had been shown in patients chosen for sequencing. The patients all had a severe acquired aplastic anemia diagnosis. V gave up 3 bases and J gave up 5 bases; unmatched junction bases: 10. The CDR3 spans 15 residues. Germline V gene lookup returns CDR1 SGHRS and CDR2 YFSETQ. For CDR3 and TCR beta VDJ profiling, genomic DNA was the template used. MiXCR, applied by TCRdb to the reads, yields one record per CDR3 protein. The sample shows some 150,000 distinct CDR3 sequences, roughly 43% of them seen only once.

V gene TRBV5-1 combines with J gene TRBJ2-5; 7 bases line up with TRBD2. The sample comprised sorted CD4+, CD8+, or CD8+CD57+ T cells (not recorded which) from PBMCs. This receptor was taken from a human donor with aplastic anemia. The CDR3: CASSSLGEGYETQYF. In DNA, the CDR3 is TGCGCCAGCAGCTCATTAGGGGAGGGGTACGAGACCCAGTACTTC.